The 19 T cell receptor beta chains below come from one sample, sequenced in a study of brain metastases from non-small cell lung cancer. Profiling relied on immunoSEQ multiplex PCR, and the TCRdb table lists in-frame clones only, not all of them. The sample consists of about 1,600 clones, 93% of them appearing once. Material: tissue from a brain metastasis. The receptors were gathered from a donor aged 40 or over with non-small cell lung cancer.

The rearrangement uses TRBV6-5 and TRBJ1-3, with D unresolved. CDR3 size: 11 residues. V was trimmed by 8 bases and J by 4 bases, leaving 6 bases between them. The germline V gene encodes CDR1 MNHEY and CDR2 SVGAGI. The chain's CDR3 is CASLIGNTIYF. The CDR3 region has the DNA TGTGCCAGCCTTATAGGAAACACCATATATTTT.

As concerns this clone: Compared with germline, one end of the junction differs, possibly owing to a read error. This rearrangement joins TRBV14 to TRBJ2-1; a weak D match, TRBD1 (6 bases). Germline lookup yields CDR1 SGHDN and CDR2 FVKESK. The CDR3 runs 14 residues. The CDR3 region has the DNA TGTGCCAGCAACCAAGCTGGACAGCCGAATGAGCAGTTCTTC. This gives the protein CASNQAGQPNEQFF.

As regards this clone: A junction boundary mismatches the germline segment, possibly from a read error. The identical CDR3 is also encoded by other nucleotide sequences in the sample. This rearrangement joins TRBV27 to TRBJ1-2; D remains ambiguous. Germline values: CDR1 MNHEY, CDR2 SMNVEV (reference sequence). CDR3 size: 14 residues. The CDR3 region is CASSLTGPSYGYTF. CDR3 nucleotide sequence: TGTGCCAGCAGTTTAACCGGACCCTCCTATGGCTACACCTTT.

This rearrangement joins TRBV2 to TRBJ1-1; D not resolved. Trimming stripped 11 bases from V and 4 bases from J, with 14 bases between. The CDR3 runs 12 residues. The germline V gene encodes CDR1 SNHLY and CDR2 FYNNEI. CDR3 region: CARQGLGTEAFF. Here the CDR3 DNA reads TGTGCCCGACAAGGTCTGGGCACTGAAGCTTTCTTT.

This clone has a handful of counts. This chain connects TRBV5-5 to TRBJ1-6; D remains ambiguous. Germline CDR1 reads SGHKS; CDR2 reads YYEKEE (reference sequence). The germline V and J ends were trimmed by 0 bases and 9 bases, with 10 bases remaining between them. This CDR3 is 14 amino acids long. CDR3 nucleotides: TGTGCCAGCAGCTTGGCATTCAGTGGTTCACCCCTCCACTTT. It encodes CASSLAFSGSPLHF.

This clone was recorded once. J is TRBJ1-1 and V is TRBV19; D is unresolved. V was trimmed by 2 bases and J by 2 bases, leaving 9 bases between them. In germline, CDR1 is LNHDA, CDR2 SQIVND (reference sequence). The CDR3 is made up of 14 amino acids. CDR3 region: CASSINTINTEAFF. DNA for the CDR3: TGTGCCAGTAGTATAAATACCATTAACACTGAAGCTTTCTTT.

The chain carries TRBV4-3 and TRBJ1-6; D gene ambiguous. Trimming left V 0 bases short and J 9 bases short, with 6 bases between. Germline CDR1 reads LGHNA; CDR2 reads YSLEER. The CDR3 contains 13 residues. The CDR3, as DNA: TGCGCCAGCAGCCAAGATAGGCGTTCACCCCTCCACTTT. Protein product: CASSQDRRSPLHF.

The chain recombines TRBV5-4 with TRBJ2-1; 7 bases align to TRBD1. The J segment lost 5 bases and the V segment lost 2 bases, leaving 4 bases of the junction unmatched. The CDR3 runs to 14 residues. CDR1 and CDR2 from the germline V gene are SGHNT and YYREEE (reference sequence). CDR3 loop: CASSFGDRNNEQFF. The CDR3 DNA sequence: TGTGCCAGCAGCTTCGGGGACAGAAACAATGAGCAGTTCTTC.

This clone was counted between two and nine times. Distinct nucleotide sequences in the sample also encode this CDR3. V and J are TRBV2 and TRBJ2-2; perhaps TRBD2 as D (7 bases). CDR1 and CDR2 from the germline V gene are SNHLY and FYNNEI. Trimming left V 6 bases short and J 5 bases short, with 13 bases between. The CDR3 consists of 14 residues. The CDR3 nucleotides read TGTGCCAGCAGACGGGGGGCCGGGACCGGGGAGCTGTTTTTT. This encodes CASRRGAGTGELFF. Full variable domain (remainder filled in from reference TRBV2 and TRBJ2-2): EPEVTQTPSHQVTQMGQEVILRCVPISNHLYFYWYRQILGQKVEFLVSFYNNEISEKSEIFDDQFSVERPDGSNFTLKIRSTKLEDSAMYFCASRRGAGTGELFFGEGSRLTVL.

The genes are TRBV19 and TRBJ2-5; 10 positions match TRBD2. CDR1 is LNHDA, CDR2 SQIVND, per germline (reference sequence). The CDR3 is 13 residues long. With 5 bases clipped from V and 5 bases from J, the junction kept 2 bases outside the gene matches. CDR3 amino acids: CASSLAGVETQYF. CDR3 sequence (DNA): TGTGCCAGTAGTCTAGCGGGGGTTGAGACCCAGTACTTC.

This chain links TRBV4-3 with TRBJ1-1, with no clear D. The V and J ends lost 4 bases and 4 bases respectively, with 10 bases between them. The CDR3 is made up of 13 amino acids. Germline values: CDR1 LGHNA, CDR2 YSLEER. In nucleotides, the CDR3 is TGCGCCAGCAGCCTGGATGGGAGCACTGAAGCTTTCTTT. It translates to CASSLDGSTEAFF.

The genes are TRBV4-1 and TRBJ1-4; D remains unclear. Between the trimmed V and J ends, which lost 1 base and 5 bases, there was a span of 5 bases. Germline-derived CDR1 and CDR2 are MGHRA and YSYEKL. The CDR3 contains 13 residues. CDR3 residues: CASSQGGNEKLFF. CDR3 bases: TGCGCCAGCAGCCAAGGCGGGAATGAAAAACTGTTTTTT.

The chain joins TRBV10-3 to TRBJ1-2, with D perhaps matching TRBD1 (6 bases). The germline V and J ends were trimmed by 7 bases and 2 bases, with 11 bases remaining between them. The length of the CDR3 is 13 residues. CDR1 ENHRY and CDR2 SYGVKD come from the germline V gene. The CDR3 is CAIMSTGNYGYTF. CDR3 bases: TGTGCCATCATGAGTACAGGGAACTATGGCTACACCTTC.

The V call is TRBV7-2, the J call TRBJ2-1; 7 bases are a match to TRBD1. CDR1 is SGHTA and CDR2 is FQGNSA in the germline V gene. Losses at the gene ends were 5 bases for V and 10 bases for J; bases not matched to a gene: 14. This CDR3 contains 15 residues. This CDR3 is CASSPSRGGKGEQFF. The DNA of the CDR3 is TGTGCCAGCAGCCCTTCCAGAGGGGGCAAAGGAGAGCAGTTCTTC.

J is TRBJ2-1 and V is TRBV7-2; 10 positions match TRBD2. Germline trimming cut 1 base from V and 7 bases from J; bases unmatched to any gene: 7. This CDR3 comprises 16 residues. Per germline, CDR1 SGHTA and CDR2 FQGNSA. The CDR3, as DNA: TGTGCCAGCAGCTTAGTTGGCCTAGCGGGGGTTAATGAGCAGTTCTTC. Translated: CASSLVGLAGVNEQFF.

The chain has TRBV3-1 (or the pseudogene TRBV3-2) and TRBJ1-6, with D possibly matching TRBD1 (5 bases). From germline, CDR1 is LGHDT and CDR2 YNNKEL (reference sequence). This CDR3 has 14 amino acids. V lost 5 bases and J lost 17, with 22 bases in between. CDR3 sequence: CASSNTGGGIQFHF. DNA for the CDR3: TGTGCCAGCAGCAACACGGGCGGGGGAATTCAGTTCCACTTT.

V and J are TRBV19 and TRBJ1-1; no reliable D call. CDR3 size: 13 residues. CDR1 is LNHDA and CDR2 is SQIVND in the germline V gene (reference sequence). The CDR3 DNA reads TGTGTCACCTCCGAGGAGCCTAACACTGAAGCTTTCTTT. It yields the protein CVTSEEPNTEAFF.

This clone was seen a single time. V and J are TRBV19 and TRBJ1-5; D gene unclear. The CDR3 totals 15 residues. Germline lookup yields CDR1 LNHDA and CDR2 SQIVND (reference sequence). The V end lost 3 bases, the J end lost 7 bases, and 16 bases lay between the germline ends. The CDR3 reads CASSIGPFSSQPQHF. Written as DNA, the CDR3 is TGTGCCAGTAGTATTGGACCCTTTTCGAGCCAGCCCCAGCATTTT.

This clone was counted once. The CDR3 reads CASSPPGQGISRREQYF. CDR3 sequence (DNA): TGTGCCAGCAGTCCCCCGGGACAGGGCATAAGCAGGCGCGAGCAGTACTTC. The V gene is TRBV6-6, the J gene TRBJ2-7; TRBD1 matches 9 bases. Trimming removed 5 bases from V and 6 bases from J; junction bases left unmatched: 17. The germline gives CDR1 MNHNY, CDR2 SVGAGI (reference sequence). This CDR3 is built from 17 residues.